Below, 18 T cell receptor beta chains from the same sample are listed, as sequenced in a study of T cells in Graves' hyperthyroidism and ophthalmopathy. RNA transcripts served as the template for amplifying TCR beta CDR3 regions. Researchers ran a first-round RT-PCR on the TCR CDR3 using the HTBI primer set. TCRdb recomputed calls from the multiplex PCR reads with MiXCR, one row per CDR3 protein. Counted here are 550,000 to 600,000 distinct CDR3 sequences, 46% occurring once; the ten biggest clones make up around a fifth. Sequences were obtained from peripheral blood or thyroid tissue (not recorded which). These receptors all stem from an adult woman with Graves' disease, either hyperthyroidism or ophthalmopathy (not recorded which).

This clonotype has at least ten counts. The chain links TRBV5-1 to TRBJ2-7; TRBD1 is a possible D gene (7 bases). Deletions cut 7 bases from V and 2 bases from J, with 13 bases between. The germline V gene encodes CDR1 SGHRS and CDR2 YFSETQ. The CDR3 loop spans 13 amino acids. The CDR3, as DNA: TGCGCCAGCCGGGCGGGACAGCCCTACGAGCAGTACTTC. Amino acid sequence: CASRAGQPYEQYF.

This clonotype was seen many times. CDR3 protein: CSAEMNTEAFF. The CDR3, as DNA: TGCAGTGCCGAGATGAACACTGAAGCTTTCTTT. This rearrangement joins TRBV20-1 to TRBJ1-1; D call uncertain. Per the germline V gene, CDR1 is DFQATT and CDR2 is SNEGSKA (reference sequence). Trimming shortened V by 6 bases and J by 0 bases, and 5 bases separated the two germline ends. The CDR3 totals 11 residues.

This clonotype was detected ten times or more. V usage is TRBV11-2 and J usage is TRBJ2-5; 15 bases line up with TRBD2. CDR3 length equals 15 residues. CDR1 and CDR2 (germline): SGHAT, FQNNGV. Germline trimming cut 3 bases from V and 6 bases from J; bases unmatched to any gene: 2. CDR3 loop: CASSFGLAGGKTQYF. Here the CDR3 DNA reads TGTGCCAGCAGCTTTGGACTAGCGGGAGGGAAGACCCAGTACTTC.

In its sample, this clonotype was seen many times. The DNA of the CDR3 is TGTGCCAGCACCCAACCGGGACAGGGAGACTATGGCTACACCTTC. Protein: CASTQPGQGDYGYTF. The chain combines TRBV28 with TRBJ1-2; TRBD1 aligns across 9 bases. V shed 7 bases, J shed 3 bases, and the junction held 9 bases outside the gene matches. The CDR3 has 15 residues. Looked up from germline, CDR1 is MDHEN and CDR2 is SYDVKM.

There are many counts of this clonotype. The rearrangement links TRBV20-1 to TRBJ2-7; TRBD1 is a possible D gene (5 bases). The CDR3 sequence is 15 residues long. Germline lookup yields CDR1 DFQATT and CDR2 SNEGSKA (reference sequence). Between the trimmed V and J ends, which lost 5 bases and 0 bases, there was a span of 17 bases. This CDR3 is CSAHESQRGSYEQYF. For the CDR3, the DNA is TGCAGTGCTCATGAGTCCCAAAGGGGCTCCTACGAGCAGTACTTC.

In its sample, this clonotype was seen once. This may come from a read error, since a much larger clone is one base off. The CDR3, as DNA: TGTGCCAGCAGTGAAGGACTGGTTGCGGGAGAGACCCAGTACTTC. Translated: CASSEGLVAGETQYF. This chain joins TRBV6-6 and TRBJ2-5; D may be TRBD2 (5 bases). CDR1 and CDR2 (germline): MNHNY, SVGAGI (reference sequence). This CDR3 has 15 residues. Trimming took 5 bases from V and 4 from J, leaving 17 bases between them.

DNA of the CDR3: TGTGCCATCAGTCTTGGGGACAGGGGGCGCCTCGGGGAGCTGTTTTTT. Translated, it gives CAISLGDRGRLGELFF. V gene TRBV10-3 combines with J gene TRBJ2-2; 12 bases line up with TRBD1. CDR1 is ENHRY, CDR2 SYGVKD, per germline. The CDR3 is 16 amino acids. The V gene end was trimmed by 5 bases and the J gene end by 7 bases; junction bases not matched to a gene: 8.

The V gene is TRBV2, the J gene TRBJ1-5, with TRBD1 identical over 8 bases. The CDR3 length is 19 residues. From germline, CDR1 is SNHLY and CDR2 FYNNEI. The ends lost 4 bases at V and 1 base at J; junction bases unmatched: 15. In DNA, the CDR3 is TGTGCCAGCAGTGCCAGGACAGGGACCGGGGGGGACAGCAATCAGCCCCAGCATTTT. Its protein is CASSARTGTGGDSNQPQHF.

This chain joins TRBV11-2 and TRBJ2-7; tentatively, D is TRBD2 (6 bases). Looked up from germline, CDR1 is SGHAT and CDR2 is FQNNGV. V lost 0 bases, J lost 3 bases, and 12 bases lay in between. The CDR3 contains 15 residues. CDR3 residues: CASSLEGLPIYEQYF. CDR3 coding DNA: TGTGCCAGCAGCTTAGAGGGACTGCCGATCTACGAGCAGTACTTC.

For this clonotype: Being one base from a much bigger clone, this may be a read error. The J gene is TRBJ1-3, the V gene TRBV6-9, with D tentatively TRBD1 (5 bases). The CDR3 sequence is 14 residues long. Germline V gene sequence: CDR1 MNHGY, CDR2 SVAAGI. The CDR3: CASSETGRGNAIYF. CDR3 nucleotide sequence: TGTGCCAGCAGTGAAACGGGACGCGGAAACGCCATATATTTT.

This clonotype has ten or more counts. The V call is TRBV20-1, the J call TRBJ2-5; D gene uncertain. The V gene's germline CDR1 is DFQATT and CDR2 SNEGSKA (reference sequence). This CDR3 has 11 residues. V shed 6 bases and J shed 4 bases, with 9 bases lying between them. CDR3 in amino acids: CSARTVETQYF. CDR3 nucleotides: TGCAGTGCGAGGACGGTAGAGACCCAGTACTTC.

As regards this clonotype: A junction boundary mismatches the germline segment, possibly from a read error. V and J are TRBV2 and TRBJ1-1; D is ambiguous. The CDR3 consists of 13 residues. Looked up from germline, CDR1 is SNHLY and CDR2 is FYNNEI. In nucleotides, the CDR3 is TGTGCCAGCGGTGTGGAGAGGAACACTGAAGCTCTCTTT. Translating gives CASGVERNTEALF. Drawing the rest from reference TRBV2 and TRBJ1-1, the complete variable domain is EPEVTQTPSHQVTQMGQEVILRCVPISNHLYFYWYRQILGQKVEFLVSFYNNEISEKSEIFDDQFSVERPDGSNFTLKIRSTKLEDSAMYFCASGVERNTEALFGQGTRLTVV.

This clonotype was found many times. The V and J genes are TRBV2 and TRBJ1-2, with D perhaps matching TRBD1 (5 bases). In germline, CDR1 is SNHLY, CDR2 FYNNEI. Trimming took off 3 bases at V and 5 bases at J, with 25 bases between the two ends. This CDR3 has 18 residues. The CDR3: CASSDSDTRDAWGYGYTF. Written as DNA, the CDR3 is TGTGCCAGCAGTGATTCTGATACAAGGGACGCCTGGGGTTATGGCTACACCTTC.

At least ten counts were recorded for this clonotype. The chain couples TRBV4-1 to TRBJ2-7, with 8 bases lining up with TRBD2. Trimming took 10 bases from V and 2 from J; bases not matched to a gene: 4. Germline V CDR1 and CDR2: MGHRA, YSYEKL. The CDR3 consists of 12 residues. CDR3 sequence: CATLADTYEQYF. For the CDR3, the DNA is TGCGCCACACTAGCGGACACCTACGAGCAGTACTTC.

This clonotype has ten or more counts. The rearrangement uses TRBV6-2 or TRBV6-3 and TRBJ2-7; D remains unclear. Per the germline V gene, CDR1 is MNHEY and CDR2 is SVGEGT. V gave up 8 bases and J gave up 3 bases, with 14 bases separating them. The CDR3 contains 13 residues. Written as DNA, the CDR3 is TGTGCCAGCGGTATCGTCCTGAACTACGAGCAGTACTTC. Translation gives CASGIVLNYEQYF.

This chain connects TRBV7-8 to TRBJ1-5; 9 positions agree with TRBD1. The V gene's germline CDR1 is SGHVS and CDR2 FQNEAQ. The CDR3 loop spans 15 amino acids. V was pared by 4 bases and J by 2 bases, with 3 bases of the junction left unmatched. The CDR3 DNA reads as TGTGCCAGCAGCTGGGGACAGGGTGGCAATCAGCCCCAGCATTTT. It codes for CASSWGQGGNQPQHF.

The chain is built from TRBV12-3 or TRBV12-4 and TRBJ2-7; TRBD2 aligns across 7 bases. With 10 bases clipped from V and 0 bases from J, the junction kept 6 bases outside the gene matches. CDR3 length: 13 residues. CDR3 sequence reads: CATSGTTSYEQYF. The DNA of the CDR3 is TGTGCCACCAGCGGGACGACCTCCTACGAGCAGTACTTC.

The V and J genes are TRBV12-3 or TRBV12-4 and TRBJ2-5; 10 bases are shared with TRBD1. This CDR3 has 14 amino acids. Unmatched junction bases numbered 8, after V lost 8 bases and J lost 5 bases. CDR3 region: CASRTGTGVETQYF. CDR3 DNA sequence: TGTGCCAGCCGCACCGGGACAGGGGTCGAGACCCAGTACTTC.